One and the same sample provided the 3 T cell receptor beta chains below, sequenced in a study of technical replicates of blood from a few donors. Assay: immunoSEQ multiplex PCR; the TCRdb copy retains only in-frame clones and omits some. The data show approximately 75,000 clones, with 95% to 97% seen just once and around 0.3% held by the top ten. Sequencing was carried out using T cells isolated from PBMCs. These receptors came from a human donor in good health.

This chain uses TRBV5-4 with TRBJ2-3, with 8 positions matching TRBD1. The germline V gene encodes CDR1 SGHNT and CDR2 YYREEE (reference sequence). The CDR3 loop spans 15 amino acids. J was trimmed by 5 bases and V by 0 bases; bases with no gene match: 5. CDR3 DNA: TGTGCCAGCAGCTTGGCCGGACAGGGAATAGATACGCAGTATTTT. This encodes CASSLAGQGIDTQYF. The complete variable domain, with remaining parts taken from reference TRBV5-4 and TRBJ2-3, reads ETGVTQSPTHLIKTRGQQVTLRCSSQSGHNTVSWYQQALGQGPQFIFQYYREEENGRGNFPPRFSGLQFPNYSSELNVNALELDDSALYLCASSLAGQGIDTQYFGPGTRLTVL.

This chain's CDR3 is CASSELNPGGSQFF. The CDR3, as DNA: TGCGCCAGCAGTGAGTTAAACCCAGGGGGGTCGCAGTTCTTC. J is TRBJ2-1 and V is TRBV10-1; tentatively, D is TRBD1 (7 bases). The CDR3 covers 14 residues. V was clipped by 1 base and J by 12 bases, with 16 bases between them. Looked up from germline, CDR1 is WNHNN and CDR2 is SYGVQD (reference sequence).

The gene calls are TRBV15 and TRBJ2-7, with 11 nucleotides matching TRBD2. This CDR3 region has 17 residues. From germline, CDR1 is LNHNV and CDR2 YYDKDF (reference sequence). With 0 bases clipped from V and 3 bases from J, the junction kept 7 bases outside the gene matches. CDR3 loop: CATSRDLRLAGNYEQYF. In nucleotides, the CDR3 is TGTGCCACCAGCAGAGATCTCCGACTAGCGGGAAACTACGAGCAGTACTTC.